These T cell receptor beta chains were read from a single sample in a study of blood T cell repertoires in COVID-19. Measured with immunoSEQ multiplex PCR; TCRdb has only the in-frame clones, and not every one. The table includes 140,000 to 150,000 clones, 88% detected once. The specimen was peripheral blood. These receptors were taken from a man aged 65 to 79 with acute or convalescent COVID-19. The CDR3 runs from the conserved cysteine through the conserved F or W. D genes are given only for firm matches. Size tells how often a clone was seen (once, few, many) or the class of an expanded clone, and some rows leave it out.

cdr3_aa | cdr3_nt | clone_size | v_call | d_call | j_call
CASSHLRDTQSNQPQHF | TGTGCCAGCAGCCACCTCCGGGACACCCAAAGCAATCAGCCCCAGCATTTT | - | TRBV4-2 | - | TRBJ1-5
CASSGRTGNMNTEAFF | TGCGCCAGCAGCGGAAGGACAGGAAACATGAACACTGAAGCTTTCTTT | - | TRBV5-1 | TRBD1 | TRBJ1-1
CASSRVSGRENEQFF | TGTGCCAGTAGTAGGGTCAGCGGGAGGGAAAATGAGCAGTTCTTC | - | TRBV19 | TRBD2 | TRBJ2-1
CASSQTGGIQETQYF | TGCGCCAGCAGTCAAACAGGGGGGATTCAAGAGACCCAGTACTTC | - | TRBV23-1 | TRBD1 | TRBJ2-5
CASSYRPRGTEAFF | TGTGCCAGCAGTTATCGGCCGCGAGGTACTGAAGCTTTCTTT | - | TRBV28 | - | TRBJ1-1
CASSFHQYGYTF | TGTGCCAGCAGTTTTCACCAGTATGGCTACACCTTC | - | TRBV28 | - | TRBJ1-2
CASSLVLAPQETQYF | TGTGCCAGCAGCCTAGTGCTAGCGCCCCAAGAGACCCAGTACTTC | - | TRBV7-6 | - | TRBJ2-5
CASGGTTGKLFYNEQFF | TGTGCCAGCGGGGGTACGACAGGGAAGCTTTTCTACAATGAGCAGTTCTTC | - | TRBV21-1 | - | TRBJ2-1
CASSLGAAQPQHF | TGTGCCAGTAGTTTAGGGGCAGCCCAGCCCCAGCATTTT | - | TRBV19 | - | TRBJ1-5
CASSQAGGIYGYTF | TGTGCCAGCAGCCAAGCGGGGGGCATCTATGGCTACACCTTC | - | TRBV28 | - | TRBJ1-2
CASGLVTGLAGGYSQDTDTQYF | TGTGCTAGTGGTTTGGTAACGGGACTAGCGGGGGGTTACTCCCAAGACACAGATACGCAGTATTTT | - | TRBV12-5 | TRBD2 | TRBJ2-3
CASSLSAAGADSGNTIYF | TGTGCCAGCAGCTTAAGTGCTGCAGGGGCCGACTCTGGAAACACCATATATTTT | once | TRBV13 | - | TRBJ1-3
CASSILTGSSYNEQFF | TGTGCCAGTAGTATCCTGACGGGGAGCTCCTACAATGAGCAGTTCTTC | - | TRBV19 | - | TRBJ2-1
CASSLKAFGNQPQHF | TGTGCCAGCAGTTTAAAAGCGTTTGGCAATCAGCCCCAGCATTTT | - | TRBV6-5 | - | TRBJ1-5
CASSLASGEWETQYF | TGTGCCAGCAGCTTGGCCTCCGGGGAATGGGAGACCCAGTACTTC | - | TRBV5-4 | - | TRBJ2-5
CAWSPRDRYSNQPQHF | TGTGCCTGGAGTCCCCGAGACAGATATAGCAATCAGCCCCAGCATTTT | few | TRBV30 | - | TRBJ1-5
CASSPPGDTQYF | TGTGCCAGCAGCCCACCGGGAGATACGCAGTATTTT | - | TRBV3-1/TRBV3-2 | - | TRBJ2-3
CASSPRGGDGYTF | TGCGCCAGCAGCCCTCGGGGGGGCGACGGCTACACCTTC | - | TRBV5-1 | - | TRBJ1-2
CASSPNPGQLTNEQFF | TGTGCCAGCTCTCCAAATCCGGGACAGCTTACCAATGAGCAGTTCTTC | - | TRBV18 | TRBD1 | TRBJ2-1
CASSYPLRELFF | TGTGCCAGCAGTTACCCCCTCCGGGAGCTGTTTTTT | - | TRBV6-5 | - | TRBJ2-2
CAWSRRQGAGTEAFF | TGTGCCTGGAGTAGAAGACAGGGGGCAGGGACTGAAGCTTTCTTT | - | TRBV30 | TRBD1 | TRBJ1-1
CATKAADRGFGNTIYF | TGTGCCACCAAAGCAGCGGACAGGGGCTTTGGAAACACCATATATTTT | few | TRBV24-1 | TRBD1 | TRBJ1-3
CASSQNRGLNTEAFF | TGTGCCAGCAGCCAAAATCGGGGTTTAAACACTGAAGCTTTCTTT | - | TRBV14 | - | TRBJ1-1